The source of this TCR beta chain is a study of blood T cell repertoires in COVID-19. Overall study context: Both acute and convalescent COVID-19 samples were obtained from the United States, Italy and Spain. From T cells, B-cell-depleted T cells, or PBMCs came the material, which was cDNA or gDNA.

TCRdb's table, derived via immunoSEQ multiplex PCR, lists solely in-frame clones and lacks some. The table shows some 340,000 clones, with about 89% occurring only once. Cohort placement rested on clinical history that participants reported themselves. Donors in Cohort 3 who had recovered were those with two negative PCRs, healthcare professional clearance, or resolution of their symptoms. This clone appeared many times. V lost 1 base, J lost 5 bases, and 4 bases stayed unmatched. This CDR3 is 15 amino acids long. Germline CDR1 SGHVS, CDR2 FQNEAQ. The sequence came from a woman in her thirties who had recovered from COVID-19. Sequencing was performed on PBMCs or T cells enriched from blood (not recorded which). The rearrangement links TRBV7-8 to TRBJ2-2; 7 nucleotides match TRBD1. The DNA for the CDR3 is TGTGCCAGCAGCTTAGGGAACAGGGGTACCGGGGAGCTGTTTTTT. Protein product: CASSLGNRGTGELFF.